The 11 T cell receptor beta chains reported below all come from one sample, sequenced in a study of shared clonotypes between healthy human individuals. The assay was immunoSEQ multiplex PCR, and TCRdb's table has in-frame clones only and misses some. There are some 690,000 clones in the sample; 90% occur only once, and 34% lies in the top ten. The sample consisted of memory CD8+ T cells from PBMCs. Subset described: CD45RO+ cells pooled with CCR7-negative TemRA cells. Receptors originate from a man between 18 and 35 years old in good health. Some clones in this sample may be carry-over from other donors' samples.

The chain couples TRBV5-6 to TRBJ2-3; 13 bases agree with TRBD2. J lost 6 bases, V lost 3 bases, and 7 bases had no gene match. From germline, CDR1 is SGHDT and CDR2 YYEEEE. The CDR3 spans 16 residues. The CDR3 here is CASSSGLAGAADTQYF. The CDR3 DNA is TGTGCCAGCAGCTCTGGACTAGCGGGAGCAGCGGATACGCAGTATTTT.

The chain has TRBV19 and TRBJ2-1; no clear D. The CDR3 is 12 residues long. Per the germline V gene, CDR1 is LNHDA and CDR2 is SQIVND (reference sequence). With 9 bases removed from V and 8 bases from J, the gap between germline ends came to 14 bases. CDR3 region: CASRPSPYEQFF. CDR3 DNA: TGTGCCAGCAGACCATCGCCCTATGAGCAGTTCTTC. The full variable domain, in which reference TRBV19 and TRBJ2-1 provide the parts outside the CDR3, is DGGITQSPKYLFRKEGQNVTLSCEQNLNHDAMYWYRQDPGQGLRLIYYSQIVNDFQKGDIAEGYSVSREKKESFPLTVTSAQKNPTAFYLCASRPSPYEQFFGPGTRLTVL.

The V and J genes are TRBV11-2 and TRBJ1-1; D ambiguous. V lost 0 bases and J lost 4, with 15 bases in between. The CDR3 has 16 amino acids. Looked up from germline, CDR1 is SGHAT and CDR2 is FQNNGV. The CDR3 is CASSLESHPVPTEAFF. Here the CDR3 DNA reads TGTGCCAGCAGCTTAGAATCCCATCCGGTTCCCACTGAAGCTTTCTTT.

This chain connects TRBV10-3 to TRBJ2-3; TRBD2 matches 10 bases. The CDR3 is 18 residues long. V shed 1 base, J shed 5 bases, and the junction held 12 bases outside the gene matches. Germline V gene data show CDR1 as ENHRY and CDR2 as SYGVKD. CDR3 in DNA: TGTGCCATCAGTGAGTTCGCTAGCGGGAGTAAAGTAGGAGATACGCAGTATTTT. This translates into CAISEFASGSKVGDTQYF.

The table lists this clone with a few counts. The gene calls are TRBV30 and TRBJ1-2; D unresolved. Germline lookup yields CDR1 GTSNPN and CDR2 SVGIG (reference sequence). The CDR3 is 14 residues long. The V end was cut by 2 bases, the J end by 2 bases, with 12 bases between. The CDR3 region has the DNA TGTGCCTGGAGTCCCTCGATCAGGAACTATGGCTACACCTTC. Translated: CAWSPSIRNYGYTF. The variable domain in full, with the rest retrieved from reference TRBV30 and TRBJ1-2, is SQTIHQWPATLVQPVGSPLSLECTVEGTSNPNLYWYRQAAGRGLQLLFYSVGIGQISSEVPQNLSASRPQDRQFILSSKKLLLSDSGFYLCAWSPSIRNYGYTFGSGTRLTVV.

CDR3 DNA sequence: TGTGCCAGCAGTCCCCGGGCTCTCGAGACCGGCACAGATACGCAGTATTTT. This sequence encodes CASSPRALETGTDTQYF. The chain combines TRBV28 with TRBJ2-3; D is uncertain. The CDR3 sequence is 17 residues long. V lost 5 bases, J lost 1 base, and 19 bases lay in between. CDR1 and CDR2 (germline): MDHEN, SYDVKM.

V and J are TRBV7-9 and TRBJ2-7, with TRBD1 matching over 7 bases. The germline V gene encodes CDR1 SEHNR and CDR2 FQNEAQ (reference sequence). The V segment lost 1 base and the J segment 3 bases; nucleotides outside the gene matches: 3. The CDR3 runs 14 residues. The CDR3 DNA reads as TGTGCCAGCAGCTTAGTGGGGACAGTCTACGAGCAGTACTTC. The encoded protein is CASSLVGTVYEQYF.

The chain couples TRBV2 to TRBJ2-7; no definite D call. Germline-derived CDR1 and CDR2 are SNHLY and FYNNEI. The CDR3 totals 17 residues. The V end lost 0 bases, the J end lost 2 bases, and 17 bases lay between the germline ends. As DNA, the CDR3 is TGTGCCAGCAGTGAAGCGACGACTGGAGCTCTCACCTACGAGCAGTACTTC. Amino acids: CASSEATTGALTYEQYF.

The V call is TRBV28, the J call TRBJ1-4; 7 bases fit TRBD1. This CDR3 has 15 residues. The trim removed 5 bases at V and 1 base at J, leaving 4 bases unmatched. Germline CDR1 and CDR2: MDHEN and SYDVKM. The CDR3 here is CASSPTGVTNEKLFF. CDR3 DNA: TGTGCCAGCAGTCCTACAGGGGTAACTAATGAAAAACTGTTTTTT.

The chain carries TRBV28 and TRBJ1-3; D ambiguous. V was clipped by 7 bases and J by 0 bases, with 13 bases between them. The CDR3 loop spans 15 amino acids. Germline CDR1 is MDHEN and CDR2 is SYDVKM. The CDR3 loop reads CASTGGIISGNTIYF. Here the CDR3 DNA reads TGTGCCAGCACGGGCGGGATCATCTCTGGAAACACCATATATTTT.

This clone was recorded once. The CDR3 region is CASSPRGTSNDEQFF. CDR3 DNA: TGTGCCAGCAGCCCTCGAGGGACTAGCAATGATGAGCAGTTCTTC. The chain uses TRBV11-2 and TRBJ2-1, with 9 bases identical to TRBD2. Germline V CDR1 and CDR2: SGHAT, FQNNGV. V shed 5 bases, J shed 8 bases, and the junction held 10 bases outside the gene matches. The CDR3 spans 15 residues.